The 12 T cell receptor beta chains presented below share a single source sample, sequenced in a study of OX40 agonist ivuxolimab in advanced cancers. Only in-frame clones appear in the TCRdb table, and some are missing; sequencing was by immunoSEQ multiplex PCR. This table has 90,000 or so clones, more than 85% appearing once. The source was CD4+ or CD8+ T cells sorted from blood, collected in a trial of the OX40 agonist ivuxolimab. These receptors were obtained from an adult with an advanced solid tumor such as melanoma, head and neck, liver or kidney cancer.

This clone was seen a single time. The J gene is TRBJ2-5, the V gene TRBV5-4; weak D call: TRBD1 (5 bases). From germline, CDR1 is SGHNT and CDR2 YYREEE (reference sequence). This CDR3 contains 14 residues. The V end was cut by 4 bases, the J end by 3 bases, with 13 bases between. The CDR3 sequence is CASSTQGNKETQYF. CDR3 bases: TGTGCCAGCAGCACGCAGGGAAATAAAGAGACCCAGTACTTC.

This chain uses TRBV28 with TRBJ2-3; 10 bases match TRBD2. V lost 8 bases, J lost 1 base, and 6 bases stayed unmatched. CDR3 length equals 15 residues. From germline, CDR1 is MDHEN and CDR2 SYDVKM. The CDR3 DNA reads as TGTGCCAGCTCGCAGCGGGAGGGGCGCACAGATACGCAGTATTTT. Encoded protein: CASSQREGRTDTQYF.

This rearrangement joins TRBV5-1 to TRBJ1-1; D is unclear. Per the germline V gene, CDR1 is SGHRS and CDR2 is YFSETQ. The germline V and J ends were trimmed by 4 bases and 4 bases, with 14 bases remaining between them. The length of the CDR3 is 14 residues. The CDR3 nucleotides read TGCGCCAGCAGCCTTCAAGGCTTAGGCACTGAAGCTTTCTTT. Translation: CASSLQGLGTEAFF.

The J gene is TRBJ2-2, the V gene TRBV15, with D perhaps TRBD1 (5 bases). This CDR3 spans 17 amino acids. CDR1 and CDR2 from the germline V gene are LNHNV and YYDKDF (reference sequence). V lost 3 bases and J lost 1, with 15 bases in between. DNA for the CDR3: TGTGCCACCAGCAGCCCCCCGACAGTCTTGAACACCGGGGAGCTGTTTTTT. Translated: CATSSPPTVLNTGELFF.

The chain uses TRBV30 and TRBJ1-3; D gene ambiguous. The CDR3 runs 12 residues. Trimming pared 3 bases from V and 0 bases from J, leaving 3 bases between. The germline V gene encodes CDR1 GTSNPN and CDR2 SVGIG (reference sequence). In nucleotides, the CDR3 is TGTGCCTGGAGGGGCTCTGGAAACACCATATATTTT. Protein sequence: CAWRGSGNTIYF.

This clone was recorded once. The chain has TRBV7-3 and TRBJ2-7; a possible D gene is TRBD1 (5 bases). The V gene lost 7 bases and the J gene lost 5 bases, with 15 bases spanning the gap. Germline V gene lookup returns CDR1 SGHTA and CDR2 FQGTGA. This CDR3 has 13 residues. This chain's CDR3 is CASTTDGAHEQYF. CDR3 nucleotide sequence: TGTGCCAGCACCACCGATGGGGCCCACGAGCAGTACTTC.

The rearrangement joins TRBV6-1 to TRBJ1-1, with 9 bases matching TRBD1. This CDR3 is built from 14 residues. With V trimmed by 11 bases and J by 3 bases, 10 bases remained unmatched. Germline V gene sequence: CDR1 MNHNS, CDR2 SASEGT. CDR3 residues: CAGSTGGVDTEAFF. The CDR3 region has the DNA TGTGCCGGCTCGACAGGGGGAGTCGACACTGAAGCTTTCTTT.

This chain links TRBV5-1 with TRBJ1-5; D not certain. CDR3 size: 16 residues. V was cut by 1 base and J by 3 bases, with 14 bases left in between. Germline CDR1 is SGHRS and CDR2 is YFSETQ. As DNA, the CDR3 is TGCGCCAGCAGCTTGAATAGGAGCCGTTTCAATCAGCCCCAGCATTTT. It translates to CASSLNRSRFNQPQHF.

The V call is TRBV5-4, the J call TRBJ2-7, with TRBD2 matching over 8 bases. The length of the CDR3 is 16 residues. With V trimmed by 7 bases and J by 5 bases, 17 bases remained unmatched. Germline values: CDR1 SGHNT, CDR2 YYREEE (reference sequence). The CDR3 nucleotides are TGTGCCAGCTCACCCCAGATGAGCGGGAGTCTGAACGAGCAGTACTTC. This translates into CASSPQMSGSLNEQYF. Full variable domain (rest looked up from reference TRBV5-4 and TRBJ2-7): ETGVTQSPTHLIKTRGQQVTLRCSSQSGHNTVSWYQQALGQGPQFIFQYYREEENGRGNFPPRFSGLQFPNYSSELNVNALELDDSALYLCASSPQMSGSLNEQYFGPGTRLTVT.

The rearrangement uses TRBV19 and TRBJ2-7, with 8 bases aligning to TRBD2. V lost 7 bases, J lost 2 bases, and 7 bases stayed unmatched. This CDR3 is 14 amino acids long. The germline gives CDR1 LNHDA, CDR2 SQIVND (reference sequence). The CDR3 spells CASIRGGPAYEQYF. The CDR3 coding sequence is TGTGCCAGTATCCGGGGGGGGCCAGCCTACGAGCAGTACTTC.

The chain is built from TRBV18 and TRBJ2-3; TRBD2 aligns across 9 bases. The CDR3 is 16 amino acids. Germline CDR1 KGHSH, CDR2 LQKENI. V lost 3 bases, J lost 4 bases, and 8 bases stayed unmatched. CDR3 nucleotide sequence: TGTGCCAGCTCACCGGGACTAGCACAAACGGCAGATACGCAGTATTTT. It yields the protein CASSPGLAQTADTQYF.

The gene calls are TRBV9 and TRBJ1-2; a possible D gene is TRBD1 (5 bases). Germline V gives CDR1 SGDLS, CDR2 YYNGEE. CDR3 size: 15 residues. The germline V and J ends were trimmed by 3 bases and 8 bases, with 20 bases remaining between them. The CDR3 DNA sequence: TGTGCCAGCAGCGGAGGGTTCGTCCCTAGGGGAGGCTACACCTTC. It specifies CASSGGFVPRGGYTF.